This TCR beta chain was captured by sequencing in a study of human T cells and chemical hapten exposure listed by TCRdb under 2021. Regarding the study in general: For sensitization, 2% DPC in acetone was applied to an approximately 2 cm by approximately 2 cm area of upper inner arm skin. In alopecia patients, the study followed how the peripheral blood TCR repertoire changed in vivo over primary and secondary sensitization to diphenylcyclopropenone (DPC), a hapten. Throughout the roughly 23-week study period, patients were also given weekly therapeutic DPC doses on the scalp. The patient cohort, mostly female, included alopecia areata with under or over 50% scalp involvement, alopecia totalis and alopecia universalis. About 29 alopecia patients gave blood for TCR sequencing at one to four time points (pre-sensitization, 2, 6 and 24 weeks). Patch testing was done on the upper back using Finn chambers containing 0.01% DPC, and results were scored after 6 days according to International Contact Dermatitis Research Group standards. Libraries were combined into a pool for sequencing, and differences in TCR yield between samples came mainly from small differences in library volumes within the pool. Patient blood was sampled pre-sensitization (week 0) and at 2, 6 and about 24 weeks after DPC sensitization.

Libraries came from RACE. For sequencing, a NextSeq 500 was employed. During library preparation, unique molecular identifiers were attached to individual cDNA molecules so that TCRs could be counted quantitatively and reproducibly. For every blood RNA sample, sequencing covered both the TCR alpha and TCR beta chains. The authors' pipeline ran thus. A median of roughly 98,000 TCRs per sample was observed, with a range of about 23,224 to 700,000. V, J and CDR3 annotation of the TCR reads was performed with the Decombinator software suite. Every sample was subsampled to the same number of TCRs (28,000) for the PS versus PT1 abundance plots. TCRs were defined as expanded if absent before sensitization and observed at least eight times at the 2-week time point. The raw public reads went through TCRdb reprocessing: fastp at Q25, MiXCR clone calling, in-frame beta chains kept. Duplicate CDR3 protein sequences are folded into a single record with the most common DNA and genes. TCRdb's processing, not the authors', yielded these V and J calls. The sample table shows 380,000 or so distinct CDR3 sequences, and approximately 5% are seen once. The ten largest clonotypes hold roughly 8.2% of the sample.

Overall study results and their limits: After repeated subsampling, changes were observed in the strength of the expansion versus patch-test correlation and in the threshold at which the correlation became significant. Compared with pre-sensitization or healthy control sets, expanded TCRs formed significantly more large CDR3 similarity clusters, which is consistent with antigen-driven responses. Patch test score correlated positively with the number of PT1 expanded TCRs, reaching significance at thresholds 8, 16 and 32 but not at 4. No change with DPC sensitization was found in the number of TCRs above 1 in 1000 frequency, and no evidence of global repertoire structure alterations was found. Because every patient had alopecia, a presumed autoimmune disease, the patients' immune response might differ from that of healthy individuals.

Comment on this clonotype: It lacks a known antigen. Base qualities are not at hand, and no much larger clone is one base apart.

The sample's time point label, in plain terms: pre-sensitization, week 0. The label giving this sample's treatment or condition can be read as: therapeutic diphenylcyclopropenone sensitization with weekly scalp DPC. At each patch-test visit, blood was drawn before the patch test was applied. To be eligible, patients had to be aged 18 to 70, diagnosed with alopecia and judged suitable for DPC therapy, while pregnant patients were excluded. Total RNA was extracted from unfractionated whole blood that had been collected in Tempus Blood RNA tubes. The specimen comprised whole blood, sampled in connection with sensitization to the hapten diphenylcyclopropenone (DPC). This receptor was taken from a woman aged 18-29 years with alopecia areata. Some clones in this sample may be carry-over from other donors' samples.

The DNA is as follows: TGTGCCAGCACCCCGGGACAGAGCACAGATACGCAGTATTTT. This encodes CASTPGQSTDTQYF. The chain was built from TRBV28 and TRBJ2-3; TRBD1 fits 7 bases in the junction. The CDR3 spans 14 residues, from the cysteine through the phenylalanine. Only the CDR3 portion is preserved as DNA: 42 bases, with reading frame beginning at the first base. The germline V and J ends show losses of 7 bases and 0 bases respectively, and no gene match explains 4 bases of the junction. Via the germline V gene, CDR1 is MDHEN and CDR2 SYDVKM.